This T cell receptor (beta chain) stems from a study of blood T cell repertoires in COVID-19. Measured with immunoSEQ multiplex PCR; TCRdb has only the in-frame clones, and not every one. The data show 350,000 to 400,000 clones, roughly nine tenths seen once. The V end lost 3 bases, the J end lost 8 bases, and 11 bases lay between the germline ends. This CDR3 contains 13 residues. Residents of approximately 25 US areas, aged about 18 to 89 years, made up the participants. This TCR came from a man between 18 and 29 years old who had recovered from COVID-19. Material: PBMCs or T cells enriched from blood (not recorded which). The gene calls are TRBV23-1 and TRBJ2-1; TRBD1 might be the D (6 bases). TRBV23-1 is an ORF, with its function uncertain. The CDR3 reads CASSHPDRHEQFF. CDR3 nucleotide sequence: TGCGCCAGCAGTCATCCCGACAGGCATGAGCAGTTCTTC.